This T cell receptor beta chain was found in a study of lymphopenia after photon versus proton radiotherapy. Study-level points and caveats: Oligoclonal CD8+ Temra expansion after nadir drove photon patients' diversity drop. Relative stability marked proton patients; photon patients lost diversity and naive cells.

A note on this clone: Its antigen is still unknown.

Clones were sequenced by immunoSEQ multiplex PCR, and TCRdb holds only the in-frame ones, with some missing. The repertoire consists of roughly 76,000 clones, with approximately 90% occurring once and the leading ten covering about 2.2%. Between the trimmed V and J ends, which lost 0 bases and 0 bases, there was a span of 8 bases. This CDR3 region has 15 residues. Germline V gene data show CDR1 as SEHNR and CDR2 as FQNEAQ (reference sequence). This chain joins TRBV7-9 and TRBJ1-2; unclear D gene. This TCR came from a woman aged 40-49 years with cholangiocarcinoma. The sequences come from peripheral blood, collected from a patient treated with photon-based radiotherapy. The CDR3 loop reads CASSLADGANYGYTF. CDR3 in DNA: TGTGCCAGCAGCTTAGCGGATGGTGCTAACTATGGCTACACCTTC.